This T cell receptor beta chain was found in a study of technical replicates of blood from several donors. This CDR3 region has 17 residues. V gave up 4 bases and J gave up 7 bases; unmatched junction bases: 12. Germline CDR1 reads SGHVS; CDR2 reads FNYEAQ. This clone has just a few counts. Assay used: immunoSEQ multiplex PCR; TCRdb lists only in-frame clones, some missing. This table has 50,000 to 70,000 clones, 88% appearing once. The sequence was collected from a human donor in good health. Some clones in this sample may be carry-over from other donors' samples. Sequenced material: PBMCs. This chain uses TRBV7-6 with TRBJ1-3; 11 bases fit TRBD1. The chain's CDR3 is CASSSPLGQGAVNTIYF. CDR3 bases: TGTGCCAGCAGCTCCCCGTTAGGACAGGGGGCTGTGAACACCATATATTTT.